The 5 T cell receptor beta chains below were found in one sample sequenced in a study of shared clonotypes between healthy human individuals (dated by TCRdb to 2020 to 2021). Library preparation was by the immunoSEQ multiplex PCR assay. TCRdb retrieved this table from immuneACCESS and kept in-frame rearrangements only. Not all clones are present; in checked studies, unresolved V genes account for under half, and no reason is known for the remainder. The sample table holds more than 200,000 clones, of which 50% to 80% were seen once. The top ten constitute over 8.5% of the sample. Sample: memory CD4+ T cells sorted from blood. This sample's cell subset or site label indicates: CD45RA-negative fraction. These TCRs come from a man aged 30-40 years in good health.

The J gene is TRBJ2-3, the V gene TRBV9; either TRBD1 or TRBD2 may fit D (5 bases each). Germline V gene lookup returns CDR1 SGDLS and CDR2 YYNGEE. This CDR3 has 14 residues. V lost 3 bases and J lost 3, with 11 bases in between. In DNA form, the CDR3 reads TGTGCCAGCAGCGACCCGAGGGGAACAGATACGCAGTATTTT. It yields the protein CASSDPRGTDTQYF.

The chain is built from TRBV5-4 and TRBJ2-7, with 7 positions matching TRBD2. The germline CDR1 and CDR2 sequences are SGHNT and YYREEE (reference sequence). V dropped 0 bases and J dropped 3; count of bases not matched to a gene: 6. The length of the CDR3 is 15 residues. Here the CDR3 DNA reads TGTGCCAGCAGCTTGGCTGGAGGCGGGGGCTACGAGCAGTACTTC. It translates to CASSLAGGGGYEQYF.

The chain recombines TRBV7-8 with TRBJ1-2; TRBD1 might be the D (6 bases). Trimming shortened V by 3 bases and J by 7 bases, and 12 bases separated the two germline ends. CDR3 length: 13 amino acids. Germline CDR1 is SGHVS and CDR2 is FQNEAQ. CDR3 in amino acids: CASSLGHARGYTF. The CDR3 DNA follows: TGTGCCAGCAGCTTGGGACACGCCCGTGGCTACACCTTC.

V and J are TRBV5-4 and TRBJ1-2; 9 bases are shared with TRBD1. V shed 3 bases, J shed 4 bases, and the junction held 10 bases outside the gene matches. This CDR3 contains 16 residues. CDR1 is SGHNT, CDR2 YYREEE, per germline (reference sequence). The CDR3 sequence is CASSSDPGQGLYGYTF. The CDR3 DNA reads TGTGCCAGCAGCTCCGATCCGGGACAGGGCCTCTATGGCTACACCTTC.

The V call is TRBV28, the J call TRBJ2-4, with TRBD2 matching 8 bases. Trimming removed 6 bases from V and 6 bases from J; junction bases left unmatched: 10. Germline loops: CDR1 MDHEN, CDR2 SYDVKM. This CDR3 is built from 15 residues. The DNA of the CDR3 is TGTGCCAGCAGCCCCCGCGGGGGGCTGAGAAACATTCAGTACTTC. Translation: CASSPRGGLRNIQYF.